This T cell receptor beta chain derives from a study of blood T cell repertoires in COVID-19. For the study at large: Sample material is recorded as cDNA or gDNA derived from T cells, B-cell-depleted T cells, or PBMCs.

Clones were read by immunoSEQ multiplex PCR, and TCRdb kept only the in-frame ones, dropping some. Of hundreds of thousands of clones detected, approximately 88% appear once; the ten largest clones hold roughly 4%. The TCR was taken from a woman between 45 and 60 years old with active or convalescent COVID-19. Sequencing was carried out using peripheral blood.

CDR3 residues: CASSKTGGREKLFF. CDR3 coding DNA: TGTGCCAGCAGTAAGACAGGGGGCCGGGAAAAACTGTTTTTT. The chain couples TRBV28 to TRBJ1-4, with 10 bases identical to TRBD1. The CDR3 extends over 14 amino acids. Germline values: CDR1 MDHEN, CDR2 SYDVKM. Trimming removed 5 bases from V and 8 bases from J; junction bases left unmatched: 5.